The following is a T cell receptor beta chain sequence with its context. This record comes from a study of blood T cell repertoires in COVID-19. Study as a whole: The origin of the acute and convalescent COVID-19 samples was the United States, Italy and Spain. In each case, the material was cDNA or gDNA derived from T cells, B-cell-depleted T cells, or PBMCs.

Seattle participants joined during active infection and were tracked over time. There are 15 residues in the CDR3. V lost 3 bases to trimming and J lost 5 bases; unmatched junction nucleotides: 12. The germline gives CDR1 DFQATT, CDR2 SNEGSKA (reference sequence). Source study methods: Reference gene primer amplification yielded estimated nucleated cell counts. Method: immunoSEQ multiplex PCR; TCRdb's copy keeps in-frame clones and lacks some. D and trimming come from the DNA, and the V and J calls and clone size come from that table. The sample lists around 71,000 clones, 65% to 90% seen once, with under 7.5% in the top ten.

The TCR originated in a man aged 25-45 years with COVID-19, enrolled during active disease. This chain connects TRBV20-1 to TRBJ2-7, with 8 positions matching TRBD1. Sequenced input: peripheral blood. DNA of the CDR3: TGCAGTGCTAGTAAAATTGGACAGGGTAGCCACGAGCAGTACTTC. Protein product: CSASKIGQGSHEQYF.